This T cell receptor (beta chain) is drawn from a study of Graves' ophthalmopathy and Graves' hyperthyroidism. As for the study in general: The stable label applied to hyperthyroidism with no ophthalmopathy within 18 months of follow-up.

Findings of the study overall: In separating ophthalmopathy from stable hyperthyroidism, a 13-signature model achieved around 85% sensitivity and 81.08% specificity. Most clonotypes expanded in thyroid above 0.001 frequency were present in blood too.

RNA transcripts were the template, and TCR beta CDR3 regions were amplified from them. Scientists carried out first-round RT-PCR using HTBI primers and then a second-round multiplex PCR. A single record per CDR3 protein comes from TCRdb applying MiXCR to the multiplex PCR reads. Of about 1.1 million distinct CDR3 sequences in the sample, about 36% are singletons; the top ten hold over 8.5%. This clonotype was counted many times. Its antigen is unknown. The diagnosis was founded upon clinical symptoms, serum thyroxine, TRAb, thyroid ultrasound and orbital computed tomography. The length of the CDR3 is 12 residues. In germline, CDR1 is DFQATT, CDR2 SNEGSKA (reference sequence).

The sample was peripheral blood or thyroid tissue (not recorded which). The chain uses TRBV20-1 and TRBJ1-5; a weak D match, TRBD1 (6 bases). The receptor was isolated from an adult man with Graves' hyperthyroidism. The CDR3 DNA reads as TGCAGCATAAAAACAGGGACCATGTCCCAGCATTTT. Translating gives CSIKTGTMSQHF.